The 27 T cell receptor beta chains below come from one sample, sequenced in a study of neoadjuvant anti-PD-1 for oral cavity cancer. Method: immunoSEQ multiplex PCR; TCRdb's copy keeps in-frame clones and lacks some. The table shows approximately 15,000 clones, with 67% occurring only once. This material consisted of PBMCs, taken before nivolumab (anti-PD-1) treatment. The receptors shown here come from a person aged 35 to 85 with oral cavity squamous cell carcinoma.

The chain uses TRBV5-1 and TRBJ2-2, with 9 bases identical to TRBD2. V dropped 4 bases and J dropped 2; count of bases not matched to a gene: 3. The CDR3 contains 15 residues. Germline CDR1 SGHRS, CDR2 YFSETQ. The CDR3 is CASSQGTSNTGELFF. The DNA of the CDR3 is TGCGCCAGCAGCCAGGGGACTAGCAACACCGGGGAGCTGTTTTTT.

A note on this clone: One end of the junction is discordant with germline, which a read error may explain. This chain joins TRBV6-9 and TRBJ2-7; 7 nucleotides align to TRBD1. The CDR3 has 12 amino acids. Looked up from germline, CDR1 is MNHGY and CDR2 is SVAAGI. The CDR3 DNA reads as TGTGCCAGCAGTTACATACCGGGACAGATGTGCTTC. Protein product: CASSYIPGQMCF.

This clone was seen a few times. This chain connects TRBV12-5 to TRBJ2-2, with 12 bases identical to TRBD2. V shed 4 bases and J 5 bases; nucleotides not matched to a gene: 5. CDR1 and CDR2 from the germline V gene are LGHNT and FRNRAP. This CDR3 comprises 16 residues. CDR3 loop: CASGSRLAGETGELFF. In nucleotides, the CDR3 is TGTGCTAGTGGTTCGCGACTAGCGGGAGAAACCGGGGAGCTGTTTTTT.

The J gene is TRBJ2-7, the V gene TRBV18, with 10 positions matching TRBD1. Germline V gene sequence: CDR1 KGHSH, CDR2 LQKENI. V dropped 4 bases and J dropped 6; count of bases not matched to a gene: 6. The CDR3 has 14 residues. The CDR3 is CASSLGQGDGEQYF. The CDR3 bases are TGTGCCAGCTCACTAGGACAGGGGGATGGCGAGCAGTACTTC.

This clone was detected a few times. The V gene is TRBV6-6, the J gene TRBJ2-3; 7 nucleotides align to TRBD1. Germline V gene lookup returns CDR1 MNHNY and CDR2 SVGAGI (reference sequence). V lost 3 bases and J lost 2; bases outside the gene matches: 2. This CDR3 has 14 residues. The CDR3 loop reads CASSYQGDTDTQYF. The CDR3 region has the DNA TGTGCCAGCAGTTATCAGGGGGACACAGATACGCAGTATTTT.

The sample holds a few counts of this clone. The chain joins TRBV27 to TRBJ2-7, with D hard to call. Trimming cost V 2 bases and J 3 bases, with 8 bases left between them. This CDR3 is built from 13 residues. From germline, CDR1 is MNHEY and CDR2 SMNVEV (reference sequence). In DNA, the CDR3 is TGTGCCAGCAGTTTACTCGGCGACTACGAGCAGTACTTC. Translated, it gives CASSLLGDYEQYF.

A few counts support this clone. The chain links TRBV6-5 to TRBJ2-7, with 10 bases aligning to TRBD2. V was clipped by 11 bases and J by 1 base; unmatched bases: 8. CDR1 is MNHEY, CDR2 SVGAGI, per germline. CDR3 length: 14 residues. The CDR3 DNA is TGTGCCGCCCGTCCGGGACTAGCGTCCTACGAGCAGTACTTC. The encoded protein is CAARPGLASYEQYF.

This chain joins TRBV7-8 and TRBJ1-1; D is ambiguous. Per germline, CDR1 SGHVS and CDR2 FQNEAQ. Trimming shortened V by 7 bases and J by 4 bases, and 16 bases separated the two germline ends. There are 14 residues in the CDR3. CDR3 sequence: CASTPRWAGTEAFF. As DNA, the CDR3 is TGTGCCAGCACTCCTAGATGGGCGGGCACTGAAGCTTTCTTT.

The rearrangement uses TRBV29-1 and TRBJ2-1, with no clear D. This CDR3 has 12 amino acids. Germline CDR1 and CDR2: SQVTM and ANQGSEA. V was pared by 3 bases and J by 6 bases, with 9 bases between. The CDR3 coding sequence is TGCAGCGTTGAGGATTTGGGCAATGAGCAGTTCTTC. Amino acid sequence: CSVEDLGNEQFF.

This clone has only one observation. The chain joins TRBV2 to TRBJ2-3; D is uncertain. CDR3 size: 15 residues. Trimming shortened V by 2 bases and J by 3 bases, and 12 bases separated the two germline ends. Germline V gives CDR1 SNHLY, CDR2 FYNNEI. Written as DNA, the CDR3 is TGTGCCAGCAGTGAACTTTGGGCGTCGACAGATACGCAGTATTTT. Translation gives CASSELWASTDTQYF.

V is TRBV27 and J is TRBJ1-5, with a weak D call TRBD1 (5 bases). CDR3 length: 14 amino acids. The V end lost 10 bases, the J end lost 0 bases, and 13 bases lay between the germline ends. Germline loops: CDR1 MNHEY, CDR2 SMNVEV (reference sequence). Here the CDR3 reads CATSRGDSNQPQHF. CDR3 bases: TGTGCCACCTCACGGGGGGATAGCAATCAGCCCCAGCATTTT.

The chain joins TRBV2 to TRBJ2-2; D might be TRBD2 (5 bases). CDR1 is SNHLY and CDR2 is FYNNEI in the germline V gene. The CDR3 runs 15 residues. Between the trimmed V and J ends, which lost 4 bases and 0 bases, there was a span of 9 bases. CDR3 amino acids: CASSVQRTNTGELFF. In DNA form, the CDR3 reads TGTGCCAGCAGTGTGCAGCGGACGAACACCGGGGAGCTGTTTTTT.

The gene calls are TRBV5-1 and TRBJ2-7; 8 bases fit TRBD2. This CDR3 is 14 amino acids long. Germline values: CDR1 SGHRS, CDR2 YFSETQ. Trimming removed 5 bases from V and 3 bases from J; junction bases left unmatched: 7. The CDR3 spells CASSLGLAVYEQYF. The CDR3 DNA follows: TGCGCCAGCAGTCTAGGACTAGCAGTCTACGAGCAGTACTTC.

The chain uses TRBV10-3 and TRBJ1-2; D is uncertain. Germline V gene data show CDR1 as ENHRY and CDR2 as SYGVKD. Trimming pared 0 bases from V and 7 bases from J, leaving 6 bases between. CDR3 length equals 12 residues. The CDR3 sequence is CAISESTAGYTF. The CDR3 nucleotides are TGTGCCATCAGTGAGTCCACGGCTGGCTACACCTTC.

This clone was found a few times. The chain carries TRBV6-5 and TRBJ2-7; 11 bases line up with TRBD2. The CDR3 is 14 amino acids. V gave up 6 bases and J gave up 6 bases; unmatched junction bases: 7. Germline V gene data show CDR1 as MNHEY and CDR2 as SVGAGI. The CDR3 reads CASRDTSGSSEQYF. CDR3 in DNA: TGTGCCAGCAGGGATACTAGCGGGAGTAGCGAGCAGTACTTC.

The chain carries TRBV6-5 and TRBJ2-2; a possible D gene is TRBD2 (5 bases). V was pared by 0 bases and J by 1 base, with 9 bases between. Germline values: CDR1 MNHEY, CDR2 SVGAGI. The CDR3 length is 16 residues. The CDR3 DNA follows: TGTGCCAGCAGTTACTCGGCGGGTTTGAACACCGGGGAGCTGTTTTTT. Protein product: CASSYSAGLNTGELFF.

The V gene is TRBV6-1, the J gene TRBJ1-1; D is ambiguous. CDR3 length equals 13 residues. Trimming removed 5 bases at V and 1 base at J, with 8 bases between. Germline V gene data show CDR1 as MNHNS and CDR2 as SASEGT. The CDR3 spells CASSLTENTEAFF. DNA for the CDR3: TGTGCCAGCAGTCTCACAGAGAACACTGAAGCTTTCTTT.

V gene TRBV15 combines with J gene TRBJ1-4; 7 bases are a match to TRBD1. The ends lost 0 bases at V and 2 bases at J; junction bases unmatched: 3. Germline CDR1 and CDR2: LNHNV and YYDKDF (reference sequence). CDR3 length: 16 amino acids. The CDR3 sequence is CATSRERDSTNEKLFF. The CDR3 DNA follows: TGTGCCACCAGCAGAGAGCGGGACAGTACTAATGAAAAACTGTTTTTT. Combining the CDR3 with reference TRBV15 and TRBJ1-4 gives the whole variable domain DAMVIQNPRYQVTQFGKPVTLSCSQTLNHNVMYWYQQKSSQAPKLLFHYYDKDFNNEADTPDNFQSRRPNTSFCFLDIRSPGLGDTAMYLCATSRERDSTNEKLFFGSGTQLSVL.

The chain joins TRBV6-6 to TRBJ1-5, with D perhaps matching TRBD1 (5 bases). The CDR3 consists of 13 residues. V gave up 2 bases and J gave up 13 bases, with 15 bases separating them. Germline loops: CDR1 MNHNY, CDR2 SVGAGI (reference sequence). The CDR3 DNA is TGTGCCAGCAGTTACGGGGGGGGTACAGAACAGCATTTT. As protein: CASSYGGGTEQHF.

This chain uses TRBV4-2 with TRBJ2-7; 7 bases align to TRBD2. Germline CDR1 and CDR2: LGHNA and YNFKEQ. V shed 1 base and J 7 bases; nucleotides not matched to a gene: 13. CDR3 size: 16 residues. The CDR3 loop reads CASSQARTAGVREQYF. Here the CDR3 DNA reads TGTGCCAGCAGCCAAGCCCGGACGGCGGGAGTGAGGGAGCAGTACTTC.

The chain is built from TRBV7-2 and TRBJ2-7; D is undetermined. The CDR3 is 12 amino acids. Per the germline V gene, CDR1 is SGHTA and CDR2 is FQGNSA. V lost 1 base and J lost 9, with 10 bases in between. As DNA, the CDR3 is TGTGCCAGCAGCTTAGATTTAAAGCGGCAGTACTTC. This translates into CASSLDLKRQYF.

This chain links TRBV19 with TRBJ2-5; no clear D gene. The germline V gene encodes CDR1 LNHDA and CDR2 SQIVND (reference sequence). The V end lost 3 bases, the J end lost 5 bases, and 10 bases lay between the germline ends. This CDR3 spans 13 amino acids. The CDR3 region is CASSMGLDETQYF. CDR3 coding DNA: TGTGCCAGTAGTATGGGTCTAGACGAGACCCAGTACTTC.

The CDR3 nucleotides are TGTGCCAGCAGTCAACAGGGGGCCAGGGAGACCCAGTACTTC. Its protein is CASSQQGARETQYF. The chain carries TRBV6-5 and TRBJ2-5; 9 positions match TRBD1. The germline V gene encodes CDR1 MNHEY and CDR2 SVGAGI. The CDR3 spans 14 residues. Germline trimming cut 5 bases from V and 5 bases from J; bases unmatched to any gene: 6.

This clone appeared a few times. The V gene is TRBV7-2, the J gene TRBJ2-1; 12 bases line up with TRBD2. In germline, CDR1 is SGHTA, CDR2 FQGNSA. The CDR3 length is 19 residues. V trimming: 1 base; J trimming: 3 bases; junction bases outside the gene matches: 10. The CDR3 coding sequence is TGTGCCAGCAGCTTAGGGCTAGCGGGAGGGCGGGCGTTCTACAATGAGCAGTTCTTC. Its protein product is CASSLGLAGGRAFYNEQFF.

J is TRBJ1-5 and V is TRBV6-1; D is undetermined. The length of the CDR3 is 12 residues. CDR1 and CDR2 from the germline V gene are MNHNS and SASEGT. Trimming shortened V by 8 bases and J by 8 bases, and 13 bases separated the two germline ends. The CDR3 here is CASSRWGEPQHF. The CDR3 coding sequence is TGTGCCAGCTCCCGTTGGGGTGAGCCCCAGCATTTT.

The CDR3 here is CASSPGDRYSYNEQFF. CDR3 DNA sequence: TGCGCCAGCAGCCCCGGGGACCGATACTCCTACAATGAGCAGTTCTTC. The chain is built from TRBV5-1 and TRBJ2-1, with D tentatively TRBD1 or TRBD2 (5 bases each). Germline CDR1 reads SGHRS; CDR2 reads YFSETQ. Deletions cut 4 bases from V and 0 bases from J, with 14 bases between. This CDR3 has 16 residues.

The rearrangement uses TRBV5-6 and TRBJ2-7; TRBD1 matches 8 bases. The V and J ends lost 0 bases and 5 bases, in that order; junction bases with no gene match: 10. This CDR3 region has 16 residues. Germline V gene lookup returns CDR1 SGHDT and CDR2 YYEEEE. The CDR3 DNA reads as TGTGCCAGCAGCTTGGGAGGACAGGGAGTCAGCAACGAGCAGTACTTC. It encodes CASSLGGQGVSNEQYF.